This TCR beta chain emerged from a study of cytomegalovirus exposure and HLA in healthy donors. This clone was seen a single time. Its specificity is unknown. Germline lookup yields CDR1 LNHDA and CDR2 SQIVND (reference sequence). This CDR3 has 14 residues. Trimming pared 6 bases from V and 5 bases from J, leaving 15 bases between. When sampled, the donors appeared nominally healthy, though they likely had unrecorded immune exposures. The study ran its PCR with 60 Vbeta and 13 Jbeta primers. The repertoire was sequenced with immunoSEQ multiplex PCR; TCRdb's copy has only in-frame clones and lacks some. The sample contains about 79,000 clones, roughly two thirds of which appear only once. Notes on the study in general: The likely origin of a cluster of highly shared sequence variants was a sequencing artifact. Some public TCRs appeared in many individuals, while most sequences were rare. Cytomegalovirus-associated TCR beta chains were listed, numbering 150 to 200.

This rearrangement joins TRBV19 to TRBJ2-3; weak D call: TRBD2 (6 bases). The receptor was derived from a woman between 50 and 59 years old in good health and CMV-seropositive. Sequenced: PBMCs. DNA for the CDR3: TGTGCCAGTAGGCTTAGCGGCGGTAAAGATACGCAGTATTTT. Translation gives CASRLSGGKDTQYF.